Listed below are T cell receptor beta chains from one sample, sequenced in a study of quantifying T cell responses using KT2 cells. TCRdb reanalysed the UMI-ligation and nested PCR reads using MiXCR and keeps one entry per CDR3 protein. The sample has around 56,000 distinct CDR3 sequences, 9% to 15% seen once. The material sequenced was PBMCs spiked with cells of the T cell clone KT2. These receptors originate from a human donor. CDR3s include the opening cysteine and the closing phenylalanine or tryptophan. The order of the fields is V gene, clone size, J gene, D gene, CDR3 protein, CDR3 DNA. D genes are given only for firm matches. Clone sizes are shown as once, few, many, or a class for an expanded clone.

V: TRBV12-3/TRBV12-4; size: many; J: TRBJ2-3; D: NA; CDR3: CASSPLRDTQYF; DNA: TGTGCCAGCAGTCCCCTCAGAGATACGCAGTATTTT
V: TRBV5-1; size: few; J: TRBJ2-1; D: NA; CDR3: CASSLEGASANNEQFF; DNA: TGCGCCAGCAGCCTGGAGGGGGCTAGCGCGAACAATGAGCAGTTCTTC
V: TRBV29-1; size: once; J: TRBJ2-1; D: NA; CDR3: CSVEDPGGQDNEQFF; DNA: TGCAGCGTTGAAGACCCGGGGGGACAGGACAATGAGCAGTTCTTC
V: TRBV5-1; size: few; J: TRBJ2-3; D: NA; CDR3: CASSYGNHRDTQYF; DNA: TGCGCCAGCAGCTATGGGAATCACCGGGATACGCAGTATTTT
V: TRBV25-1; size: many; J: TRBJ1-6; D: NA; CDR3: CASRGGQNSPLHF; DNA: TGTGCCAGCAGGGGAGGTCAAAATTCACCCCTCCACTTT
V: TRBV5-1; size: few; J: TRBJ2-3; D: TRBD2; CDR3: CASSLTRAGFVDTQYF; DNA: TGCGCCAGCAGCTTAACACGAGCGGGGTTTGTGGATACGCAGTATTTT
V: TRBV21-1; size: few; J: TRBJ1-4; D: NA; CDR3: CASSKEGRPNEKLFF; DNA: TGTGCCAGCAGCAAAGAAGGGCGGCCGAATGAAAAACTGTTTTTT
V: TRBV3-1; size: many; J: TRBJ2-3; D: NA; CDR3: CASSYGGSTDTQYF; DNA: TGTGCCAGCAGTTACGGGGGTAGCACAGATACGCAGTATTTT
V: TRBV29-1; size: many; J: TRBJ2-7; D: TRBD1; CDR3: CSVGNHPGTGEQYF; DNA: TGCAGCGTTGGAAACCATCCCGGGACAGGGGAGCAGTACTTC
V: TRBV3-1; size: many; J: TRBJ2-1; D: NA; CDR3: CASSQGASSYNEQFF; DNA: TGTGCCAGCAGCCAAGGAGCCAGCTCCTACAATGAGCAGTTCTTC